This record concerns one T cell receptor (beta chain) sequence. Its specificity is unknown. Germline is not matched at one junction end, which may reflect a read error. Some clones are missing from TCRdb's copy, which holds only in-frame ones; the method was immunoSEQ multiplex PCR. The sample lists some 120,000 clones, 85% to 90% occurring once. This CDR3 has 15 amino acids. Germline assignment: CDR1 SQVTM and CDR2 ANQGSEA. This entry is derived from a study of T cell responses to AZD1222 COVID-19 vaccine. Whole-study findings and limits: Donors were mostly white British, more females; clonal diversity possibly underestimated. Unmutated variant regions are reportedly targeted by nearly half of spike-specific TCRs. Seropositive at baseline were only a handful of AZD1222 recipients.

The receptor comes from an adult in good health. This chain joins TRBV29-1 and TRBJ2-7; 9 bases map to TRBD1. Material: peripheral blood, obtained on day 0 of AZD1222 vaccination. The CDR3 is CSTRGTTGGSFEQYF. In DNA form, the CDR3 reads TGCAGCACCAGAGGCACGACAGGGGGATCCTTCGAGCAGTACTTC.